These T cell receptor beta chains were read from a single sample in a study of T cells in Graves' hyperthyroidism and ophthalmopathy. TCRdb used MiXCR to reprocess the multiplex PCR reads, holding one entry per CDR3 protein. The sample consists of about 400,000 distinct CDR3 sequences, around 15% of them appearing once. Specimen: blood. These receptor sequences come from a man over 45 with Graves' ophthalmopathy. Both conserved end residues are trimmed from each CDR3.

TRBJ2-7,TRBV6-1,ASSQGQGYEQY
TRBJ2-2,TRBV3-1,ASSRLGGDTGELF
TRBJ2-1,TRBV12-3/TRBV12-4,ASRRGQSYNEQF
TRBJ2-3,TRBV9,ASSVGTSTDTQY
TRBJ2-2,TRBV14,ASSQEIRNFAGELF
TRBJ2-2,TRBV5-1,ASSLVAGSPGELF
TRBJ1-2,TRBV28,ASSLSSGYT
TRBJ2-3,TRBV12-3/TRBV12-4,ASSRRGGLSTDTQY
TRBJ2-1,TRBV6-5,ASSYQPLTSGEQF
TRBJ2-5,TRBV6-1,ASSPRDKETQY
TRBJ2-1,TRBV20-1,SARDRLAGVNEQF
TRBJ2-2,TRBV5-1,ASSVDLRGELF
TRBJ2-4,TRBV10-2,ASSGLAGGGTKNIQY
TRBJ1-3,TRBV10-3,AISEPRNYGNTIY
TRBJ2-1,TRBV7-3,ASSLPSGIPYNEQF
TRBJ2-2,TRBV7-8,ASSLLAGGTGELF
TRBJ2-5,TRBV9,ASSLGHPGETQY
TRBJ2-2,TRBV20-1,SAPGTTNTGELF
TRBJ2-2,TRBV18,ASSPNRNTGELF
TRBJ2-5,TRBV7-9,ASSLRQPLSQETQY
TRBJ2-5,TRBV2,ASGPERVFGTQY
TRBJ2-3,TRBV18,ASSPSTNAGPITDTQY
TRBJ2-5,TRBV30,AWGTSGQETQY
TRBJ2-7,TRBV19,ASKGDNEQY
TRBJ2-7,TRBV5-4,ASSLGDLSGEDEQY
TRBJ2-7,TRBV18,ASSLFDSSYEQY
TRBJ2-7,TRBV20-1,SGQTSGSSYEQY
TRBJ2-3,TRBV9,ASSVEAGSTDTQY
TRBJ2-7,TRBV15,ATTENSGSTHEQY
TRBJ2-7,TRBV6-1,ASSSHGEGGWSYEQY
TRBJ1-1,TRBV4-1,ASSQPTVTDRANTEAF
TRBJ2-1,TRBV30,AWSVIRGLAENEQF
TRBJ2-7,TRBV27,ASTIKDGTYYEQY
TRBJ1-1,TRBV24-1,ATSGDRGTEAF
TRBJ2-3,TRBV7-9,ASSFLSRGDTDTQY
TRBJ1-5,TRBV10-3,AIGVNSNQPQH
TRBJ2-7,TRBV6-5,ASSSLGQAYEQY
TRBJ2-2,TRBV3-1,ASSQYADRAGYNGELF
TRBJ2-1,TRBV12-3/TRBV12-4,ASSPFRGGRVFGEQF
TRBJ1-1,TRBV9,ASSVGRRNTEAF
TRBJ1-4,TRBV3-1,ASSQVTGYNEKLF
TRBJ2-5,TRBV20-1,SADYAETQY
TRBJ2-5,TRBV7-3,ASSLLRQETQY
TRBJ2-7,TRBV20-1,SARTTGQGTSEQY
TRBJ1-2,TRBV9,ASTIRQSKAGYT
TRBJ1-1,TRBV6-1,ASIRGWETVNTEAF
TRBJ1-5,TRBV27,ASSSCSNQPQH
TRBJ1-4,TRBV29-1,SVYGGIATNEKLF
TRBJ2-6,TRBV27,ASSRTTGANVLT
TRBJ2-7,TRBV4-2,ASSQDFGTRNAYEQY
TRBJ2-1,TRBV10-1,ASTAGTSGRVNEQF
TRBJ1-4,TRBV7-8,ASSSLQGFNEKLF
TRBJ2-7,TRBV6-1,ASMKDRGRYGQY
TRBJ1-2,TRBV28,ASSLYLGLYGYT
TRBJ2-5,TRBV7-9,ASSLGRSLAGVEQETQY
TRBJ2-1,TRBV5-1,ASSLRLHRTGEYNEQF
TRBJ1-6,TRBV12-3/TRBV12-4,ASSPGLPNSPLH